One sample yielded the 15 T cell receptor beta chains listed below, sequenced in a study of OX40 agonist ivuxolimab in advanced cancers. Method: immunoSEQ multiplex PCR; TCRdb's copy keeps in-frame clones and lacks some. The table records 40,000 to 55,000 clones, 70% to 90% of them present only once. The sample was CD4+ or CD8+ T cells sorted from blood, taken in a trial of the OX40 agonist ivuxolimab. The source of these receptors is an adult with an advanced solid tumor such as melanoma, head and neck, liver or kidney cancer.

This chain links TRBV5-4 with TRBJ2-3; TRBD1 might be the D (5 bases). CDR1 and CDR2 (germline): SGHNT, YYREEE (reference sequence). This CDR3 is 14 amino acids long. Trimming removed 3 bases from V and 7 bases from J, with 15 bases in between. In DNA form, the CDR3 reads TGTGCCAGCAGCTCCCAAGACAGTATGAATACGCAGTATTTT. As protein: CASSSQDSMNTQYF.

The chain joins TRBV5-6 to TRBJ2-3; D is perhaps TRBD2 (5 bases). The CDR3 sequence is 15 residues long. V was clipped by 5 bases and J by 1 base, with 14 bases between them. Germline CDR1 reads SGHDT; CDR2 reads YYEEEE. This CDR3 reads CASSIRTVGTDTQYF. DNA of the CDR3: TGTGCCAGCAGTATCAGGACTGTCGGCACAGATACGCAGTATTTT.

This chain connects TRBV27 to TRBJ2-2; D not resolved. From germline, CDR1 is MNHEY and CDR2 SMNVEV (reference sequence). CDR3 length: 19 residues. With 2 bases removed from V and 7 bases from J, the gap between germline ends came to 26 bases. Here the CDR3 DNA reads TGTGCCAGCAGTTTAGGTTATAGGCATGCGCGATCGCCCCACGGGGAGCTGTTTTTT. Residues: CASSLGYRHARSPHGELFF.

This chain's CDR3 is CASSALAGAETQYF. CDR3 in DNA: TGTGCCAGTAGTGCCCTAGCGGGGGCCGAGACCCAGTACTTC. The chain joins TRBV19 to TRBJ2-5; TRBD2 aligns across 10 bases. CDR1 is LNHDA, CDR2 SQIVND, per germline (reference sequence). The V gene end was trimmed by 5 bases and the J gene end by 5 bases; junction bases not matched to a gene: 5. This CDR3 comprises 14 residues.

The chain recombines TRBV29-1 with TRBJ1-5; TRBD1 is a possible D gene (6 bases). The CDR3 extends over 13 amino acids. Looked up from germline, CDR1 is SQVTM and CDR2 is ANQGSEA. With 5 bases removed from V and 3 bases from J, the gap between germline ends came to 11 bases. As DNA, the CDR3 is TGCAGCGTTATTGGACAGATCAATCAGCCCCAGCATTTT. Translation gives CSVIGQINQPQHF.

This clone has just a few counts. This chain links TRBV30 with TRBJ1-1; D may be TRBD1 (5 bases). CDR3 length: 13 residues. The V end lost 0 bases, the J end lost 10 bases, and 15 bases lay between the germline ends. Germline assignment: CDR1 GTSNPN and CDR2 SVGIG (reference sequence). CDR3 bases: TGTGCCTGGAGTGTAGAAGGGGAGAATGCAGCTTTCTTT. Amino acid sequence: CAWSVEGENAAFF.

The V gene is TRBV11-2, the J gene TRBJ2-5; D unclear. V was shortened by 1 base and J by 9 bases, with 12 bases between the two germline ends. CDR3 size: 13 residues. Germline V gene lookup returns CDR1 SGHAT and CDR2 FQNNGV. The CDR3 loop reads CASSLGGYEAQYF. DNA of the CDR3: TGTGCCAGCAGCTTAGGAGGATATGAGGCCCAGTACTTC.

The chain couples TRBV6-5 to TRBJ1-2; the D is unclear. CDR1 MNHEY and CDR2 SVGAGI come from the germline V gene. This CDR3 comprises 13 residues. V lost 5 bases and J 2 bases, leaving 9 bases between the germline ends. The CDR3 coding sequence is TGTGCCAGCAGTCAGTCATACAACTATGGCTACACCTTC. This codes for CASSQSYNYGYTF.

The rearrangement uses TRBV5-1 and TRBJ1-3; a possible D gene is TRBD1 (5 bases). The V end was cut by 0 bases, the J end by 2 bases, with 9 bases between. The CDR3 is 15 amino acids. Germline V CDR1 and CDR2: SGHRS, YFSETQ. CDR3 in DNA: TGCGCCAGCAGCTTGGATGGGGCTACTGGAAACACCATATATTTT. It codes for CASSLDGATGNTIYF.

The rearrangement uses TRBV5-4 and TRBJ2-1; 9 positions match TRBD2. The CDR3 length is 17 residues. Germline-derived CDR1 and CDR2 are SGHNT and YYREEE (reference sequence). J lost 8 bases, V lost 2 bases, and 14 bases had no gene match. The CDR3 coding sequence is TGTGCCAGCAGCTTCTCGGCAGGGGGACTAGCCTTCTATGAGCAGTTCTTC. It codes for CASSFSAGGLAFYEQFF.

The CDR3 nucleotides read TGTGCCAGCAGCCAAACTAGGGACTCCAGAGATGGCTACACCTTC. This codes for CASSQTRDSRDGYTF. This chain joins TRBV27 and TRBJ1-2; perhaps TRBD1 as D (5 bases). The germline V gene encodes CDR1 MNHEY and CDR2 SMNVEV (reference sequence). V lost 6 bases, J lost 6 bases, and 20 bases lay in between. This CDR3 region has 15 residues.

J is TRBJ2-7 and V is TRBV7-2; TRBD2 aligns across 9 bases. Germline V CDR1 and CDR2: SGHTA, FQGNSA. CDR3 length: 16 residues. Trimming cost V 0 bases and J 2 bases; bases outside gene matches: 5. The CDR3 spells CASSLASGGLAYEQYF. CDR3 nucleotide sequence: TGTGCCAGCAGCTTAGCTAGCGGGGGCCTAGCCTACGAGCAGTACTTC. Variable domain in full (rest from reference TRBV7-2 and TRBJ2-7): GAGVSQSPSNKVTEKGKDVELRCDPISGHTALYWYRQSLGQGLEFLIYFQGNSAPDKSGLPSDRFSAERTGGSVSTLTIQRTQQEDSAVYLCASSLASGGLAYEQYFGPGTRLTVT.

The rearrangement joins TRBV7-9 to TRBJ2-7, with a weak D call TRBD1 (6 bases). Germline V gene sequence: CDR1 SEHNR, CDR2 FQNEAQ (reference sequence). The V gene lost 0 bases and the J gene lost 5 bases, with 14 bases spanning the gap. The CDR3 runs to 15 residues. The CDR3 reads CASSLAGGGADEQYF. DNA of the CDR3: TGTGCCAGCAGCTTAGCAGGTGGGGGCGCGGACGAGCAGTACTTC.

The CDR3 coding sequence is TGTGCCAGCAGCCGCGGGGGGGGGTACACTGAAGCTTTCTTT. Protein: CASSRGGGYTEAFF. The V and J genes are TRBV7-2 and TRBJ1-1; D might be TRBD1 (5 bases). CDR1 and CDR2 from the germline V gene are SGHTA and FQGNSA. This CDR3 region has 14 residues. The ends were cut back, 5 bases at V and 3 bases at J, with 13 bases in the middle.

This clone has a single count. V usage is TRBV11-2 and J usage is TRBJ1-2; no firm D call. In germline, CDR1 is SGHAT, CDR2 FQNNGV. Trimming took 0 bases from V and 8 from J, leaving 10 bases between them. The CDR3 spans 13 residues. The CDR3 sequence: CASSLDGSGGYTF. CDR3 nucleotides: TGTGCCAGCAGCTTAGATGGGTCCGGAGGCTACACCTTC.